The 9 T cell receptor beta chains listed next were all sequenced from one sample in a study of beta chain features in type 1 diabetes. For these TCRs, the target antigens are not known. The isolated RNA, all of it, was reverse transcribed, so expressed TCRB transcripts were what got sequenced. The method was immunoSEQ multiplex PCR; TCRdb's version includes in-frame clones alone and lacks a portion of them. The data contain some 350,000 clones, 13% of them singletons. Findings and limits, study-wide: For Type 1 diabetes patients, all four CD4+ subsets carried TCRB CDR3s that were moderately but significantly shorter.

Sequencing was carried out using naive CD4+ T cells from blood. The receptor source for this set is a woman aged 18-29 years with type 1 diabetes.

The chain links TRBV30 to TRBJ1-2, with unresolved D. Germline CDR1 GTSNPN, CDR2 SVGIG (reference sequence). Trimming stripped 2 bases from V and 5 bases from J, with 18 bases between. The CDR3 is 15 amino acids. CDR3 sequence reads: CAWSPMRSAMYGYTF. The CDR3 DNA reads as TGTGCCTGGAGTCCAATGAGGTCCGCTATGTATGGCTACACCTTC.

This CDR3 reads CASSGTGIPRLYF. CDR3 bases: TGTGCCAGCAGTGGGACTGGGATCCCAAGGCTGTACTTC. This chain connects TRBV2 to TRBJ2-7, with D perhaps matching TRBD2 (5 bases). Germline V gives CDR1 SNHLY, CDR2 FYNNEI. The CDR3 has 13 amino acids. V was shortened by 4 bases and J by 12 bases, with 19 bases between the two germline ends.

The chain joins TRBV28 to TRBJ2-1; 12 bases align to TRBD2. CDR1 and CDR2 from the germline V gene are MDHEN and SYDVKM. The CDR3 length is 13 residues. J lost 8 bases, V lost 10 bases, and 6 bases had no gene match. The CDR3 reads CATLAGGNYEQFF. The CDR3 bases are TGTGCCACCCTAGCGGGAGGGAACTATGAGCAGTTCTTC.

This clone was seen more than once but under ten times. The V and J genes are TRBV28 and TRBJ2-5; D is unclear. The CDR3 runs 12 residues. CDR1 and CDR2 (germline): MDHEN, SYDVKM. With 6 bases removed from V and 5 bases from J, the gap between germline ends came to 10 bases. CDR3 residues: CASSRSLETQYF. As DNA, the CDR3 is TGTGCCAGCAGCCGTTCTTTGGAGACCCAGTACTTC.

This chain connects TRBV11-3 to TRBJ1-1, with a possible D match to TRBD1 (5 bases). With 8 bases removed from V and 1 base from J, the gap between germline ends came to 11 bases. The CDR3 has 13 amino acids. Per the germline V gene, CDR1 is SGHNT and CDR2 is YENEEA. The CDR3 sequence is CASGMGGNTEAFF. CDR3 DNA: TGTGCCAGCGGGATGGGGGGGAACACTGAAGCTTTCTTT.

V is TRBV5-6 and J is TRBJ2-7, with 10 nucleotides matching TRBD1. CDR3 length equals 16 residues. V was pared by 4 bases and J by 1 base, with 8 bases of the junction left unmatched. CDR1 and CDR2 (germline): SGHDT, YYEEEE. In DNA, the CDR3 is TGTGCCAGCAGCGTGACAGGGGGCGTTAATTCCTACGAGCAGTACGTC. It codes for CASSVTGGVNSYEQYV.

This chain uses TRBV10-2 with TRBJ1-1; D is undetermined. The germline V and J ends were trimmed by 7 bases and 6 bases, with 12 bases remaining between them. The CDR3 spans 12 residues. CDR1 and CDR2 from the germline V gene are WSHSY and SAAADI. This CDR3 is CASKDLLSEAFF. CDR3 nucleotides: TGCGCCAGCAAGGACTTATTATCTGAAGCTTTCTTT.

This clone came up a few times. J is TRBJ2-3 and V is TRBV4-3, with D possibly TRBD2 on 6 matching bases. The CDR3 covers 14 residues. Germline V gene lookup returns CDR1 LGHNA and CDR2 YSLEER. Trimming stripped 1 base from V and 6 bases from J, with 11 bases between. The CDR3 bases are TGCGCCAGCAGCCAAGTCGGGGCGGGGGATACGCAGTATTTT. It encodes CASSQVGAGDTQYF.

This clone has at least ten counts. The chain recombines TRBV23-1 with TRBJ2-3, with 12 nucleotides matching TRBD2. TRBV23-1 is identified as an open reading frame with a role that is uncertain. Losses at the gene ends were 6 bases for V and 4 bases for J; bases not matched to a gene: 11. This CDR3 contains 17 residues. The chain's CDR3 is CASSSPSSGRGADTQYF. DNA for the CDR3: TGCGCCAGCAGCTCCCCGTCTAGCGGGAGGGGGGCAGATACGCAGTATTTT.